Presented here are 17 T cell receptor beta chains from one specimen sequenced in a study of cytomegalovirus exposure and HLA in healthy donors. Primers for the PCR totalled 60 Vbeta and 13 Jbeta. TCRdb's copy holds only in-frame clones and misses some; the assay was immunoSEQ multiplex PCR. This repertoire comprises about 170,000 clones; its ten largest clones make up about 0.8%. The sequencing sample was made of PBMCs. These receptors were taken from a woman aged 18-29 years in good health and CMV-seropositive.

J is TRBJ2-7 and V is TRBV21-1; the D segment call TRBD1 is taken from the table without a DNA check. TRBV21-1 is given as a pseudogene. The CDR3 runs 15 residues. As DNA, the CDR3 is TGTGCCAGCAGCAAGTTTCCCAGGGGGTCCTTCCACAAGGACTTC. As protein: CASSKFPRGSFHKDF.

CDR3: CAWTAQGALGYTF. CDR3 nucleotides: TGTGCCTGGACCGCACAGGGGGCACTGGGCTACACCTTC. The genes are TRBV30 and TRBJ1-2; 9 positions agree with TRBD1. Trimming at V came to 4 bases and at J to 8 bases, leaving 8 bases not matched to a gene. The CDR3 has 13 residues. Per the germline V gene, CDR1 is GTSNPN and CDR2 is SVGIG (reference sequence).

The chain recombines TRBV18 with TRBJ2-2, with D possibly TRBD2 on 5 matching bases. This CDR3 contains 15 residues. V was pared by 2 bases and J by 6 bases, with 13 bases between. Germline CDR1 is KGHSH and CDR2 is LQKENI. The CDR3 DNA sequence: TGTGCCAGCTCACCAAGTAAGGGAGTCGCCGGGGAGCTGTTTTTT. Residues: CASSPSKGVAGELFF.

The chain uses TRBV27 and TRBJ1-1; D is possibly TRBD1 (6 bases). CDR3 size: 14 residues. Germline V gene lookup returns CDR1 MNHEY and CDR2 SMNVEV (reference sequence). The ends were cut back, 1 base at V and 11 bases at J, with 17 bases in the middle. The CDR3 loop is CASSLWEGGPRAFF. The DNA for the CDR3 is TGTGCCAGCAGTTTATGGGAGGGGGGGCCCAGGGCTTTCTTT.

The gene calls are TRBV6-5 and TRBJ1-1; D uncertain. Germline values: CDR1 MNHEY, CDR2 SVGAGI. This CDR3 is built from 12 residues. With 4 bases removed from V and 6 bases from J, the gap between germline ends came to 9 bases. In nucleotides, the CDR3 is TGTGCCAGCAGTTTGGCCCCTCCTGAAGCTTTCTTT. Translation gives CASSLAPPEAFF.

V and J are TRBV5-1 and TRBJ1-2; possibly TRBD1 for D (5 bases). CDR1 and CDR2 from the germline V gene are SGHRS and YFSETQ. This CDR3 has 13 amino acids. Trimming cost V 6 bases and J 4 bases, with 13 bases left between them. The CDR3 DNA reads TGCGCCAGCACTAAAGGTGGGGCCTATGGCTACACCTTC. This encodes CASTKGGAYGYTF.

The V gene is TRBV5-8, the J gene TRBJ1-2; 7 positions match TRBD1. The CDR3 covers 15 residues. V trimming: 0 bases; J trimming: 1 base; junction bases outside the gene matches: 3. Germline assignment: CDR1 SGHTS and CDR2 YDEGEE. In nucleotides, the CDR3 is TGTGCCAGCAGCTTGGGACAGGGCCTTAACTATGGCTACACCTTC. It specifies CASSLGQGLNYGYTF.

The chain joins TRBV30 to TRBJ2-3, with a weak D call TRBD2 (6 bases). Germline loops: CDR1 GTSNPN, CDR2 SVGIG (reference sequence). This CDR3 contains 16 residues. V shed 2 bases and J shed 5 bases, with 20 bases lying between them. The CDR3 DNA reads as TGTGCCTGGAGTATCGGAAACGCTGGGCGGGGAGATACGCAGTATTTT. Translation gives CAWSIGNAGRGDTQYF. Based on the CDR3 plus reference TRBV30 and TRBJ2-3, the full variable domain is SQTIHQWPATLVQPVGSPLSLECTVEGTSNPNLYWYRQAAGRGLQLLFYSVGIGQISSEVPQNLSASRPQDRQFILSSKKLLLSDSGFYLCAWSIGNAGRGDTQYFGPGTRLTVL.

The chain links TRBV29-1 to TRBJ2-1; possible D gene TRBD1, 5 bases. With 6 bases removed from V and 8 bases from J, the gap between germline ends came to 14 bases. Germline CDR1 reads SQVTM; CDR2 reads ANQGSEA. The CDR3 contains 12 residues. The DNA for the CDR3 is TGCAGCGTAGGCAAGTCAGGGTATGAGCAGTTCTTC. This codes for CSVGKSGYEQFF.

The rearrangement uses TRBV5-1 and TRBJ1-2, with 8 nucleotides matching TRBD1. Trimming at V came to 3 bases and at J to 4 bases, leaving 8 bases not matched to a gene. There are 15 residues in the CDR3. The germline CDR1 and CDR2 sequences are SGHRS and YFSETQ. The CDR3 DNA reads as TGCGCCAGCAGCTCTTTCGGACAGGGCGGCTATGGCTACACCTTC. Its translation: CASSSFGQGGYGYTF.

The chain carries TRBV10-3 and TRBJ2-7; TRBD1 matches at 7 bases. From germline, CDR1 is ENHRY and CDR2 SYGVKD. V lost 6 bases to trimming and J lost 2 bases; unmatched junction nucleotides: 7. The CDR3 is made up of 14 amino acids. The CDR3 loop reads CAISNFDRAYEQYF. Written as DNA, the CDR3 is TGTGCCATCAGCAATTTTGACAGGGCCTACGAGCAGTACTTC.

This sequence joins TRBV6-5 and TRBJ1-1; 7 positions match TRBD1. Germline V gives CDR1 MNHEY, CDR2 SVGAGI. The CDR3 covers 14 residues. The ends lost 5 bases at V and 10 bases at J; junction bases unmatched: 13. The DNA for the CDR3 is TGTGCCAGCAGTCCGGGACAGAGGTTCGGTGGAGCTTTCTTT. It yields the protein CASSPGQRFGGAFF.

The rearrangement uses TRBV7-9 and TRBJ2-3, with TRBD2 identical over 8 bases. The CDR3 is 15 amino acids. The germline V gene has CDR1 SEHNR and CDR2 FQNEAQ (reference sequence). V lost 1 base to trimming and J lost 4 bases; unmatched junction nucleotides: 4. CDR3 sequence (DNA): TGTGCCAGCAGCTTAGGGGCGGGAGGAGCAGATACGCAGTATTTT. Translating gives CASSLGAGGADTQYF.

The gene calls are TRBV9 and TRBJ2-1; D remains ambiguous. Trimming shortened V by 0 bases and J by 10 bases, and 11 bases separated the two germline ends. CDR1 is SGDLS and CDR2 is YYNGEE in the germline V gene. CDR3 length: 13 amino acids. Here the CDR3 DNA reads TGTGCCAGCAGCGTAGAGAACCTCCAGGAGCAGTTCTTC. Protein product: CASSVENLQEQFF.

The chain recombines TRBV30 with TRBJ1-3; 10 bases agree with TRBD1. The CDR3 has 14 amino acids. Germline trimming cut 5 bases from V and 2 bases from J; bases unmatched to any gene: 3. Germline assignment: CDR1 GTSNPN and CDR2 SVGIG (reference sequence). Here the CDR3 DNA reads TGTGCCTGGGGGACAGGGGTGGCTGGAAACACCATATATTTT. This gives the protein CAWGTGVAGNTIYF.

The chain carries TRBV27 and TRBJ2-1; 8 bases match TRBD2. There are 17 residues in the CDR3. CDR1 and CDR2 (germline): MNHEY, SMNVEV (reference sequence). The V and J ends lost 6 bases and 1 base, in that order; junction bases with no gene match: 11. The CDR3 coding sequence is TGTGCCAGCAGACGACGGGAGGGGGTAAGGTCCTACAATGAGCAGTTCTTC. Amino acid sequence: CASRRREGVRSYNEQFF.

The chain carries TRBV10-3 and TRBJ1-5; D gene unclear. Trimming left V 6 bases short and J 1 base short, with 13 bases between. There are 15 residues in the CDR3. Germline lookup yields CDR1 ENHRY and CDR2 SYGVKD. The CDR3 reads CAIRDSSDSNQPQHF. In DNA form, the CDR3 reads TGTGCCATCAGAGACTCTTCCGACAGCAATCAGCCCCAGCATTTT.